The next 26 T cell receptor beta chains were all read from a single sample in a study of T cells after yellow fever vaccination. One entry per CDR3 protein results from TCRdb running MiXCR on the 5' RACE reads. There are nearly 300,000 distinct CDR3 sequences in the sample; around 8.6% occur only once, and around 3.1% lies in the top ten. The sample here was CD4+ T cells sorted from PBMCs, taken 5 days after the yellow fever booster vaccination. The receptors here all came from a young man who received the YFV17D yellow fever vaccine.

This clonotype was counted between two and nine times. The chain carries TRBV7-8 and TRBJ2-6, with 8 bases that match TRBD1. V lost 5 bases to trimming and J lost 2 bases; unmatched junction nucleotides: 5. The CDR3 consists of 16 residues. From germline, CDR1 is SGHVS and CDR2 FQNEAQ. In DNA form, the CDR3 reads TGTGCCAGCAGCCCGACAGGGGTAGCTGGGGCCAACGTCCTGACTTTC. The encoded protein is CASSPTGVAGANVLTF.

The CDR3 nucleotides are TGTGCCATCAGCTTAGGTGCTGGGGTCAATGAGCAGTTCTTC. This translates into CAISLGAGVNEQFF. This chain connects TRBV6-5 to TRBJ2-1, with unresolved D. V was trimmed by 10 bases and J by 6 bases, leaving 19 bases between them. The CDR3 consists of 14 residues. In germline, CDR1 is MNHEY, CDR2 SVGAGI.

This clonotype was seen more than once but under ten times. The J gene is TRBJ1-6, the V gene TRBV3-1; D unresolved. CDR3 length: 12 residues. Germline-derived CDR1 and CDR2 are LGHDT and YNNKEL (reference sequence). V shed 2 bases and J shed 6 bases, with 2 bases lying between them. CDR3 sequence (DNA): TGTGCCAGCAGCCAACCTAATTCACCCCTCCACTTT. Translating gives CASSQPNSPLHF.

This clonotype appeared a few times. V usage is TRBV4-3 and J usage is TRBJ2-3, with 7 bases identical to TRBD1. CDR1 is LGHNA, CDR2 YSLEER, per germline. The CDR3 totals 18 residues. V shed 4 bases, J shed 0 bases, and the junction held 13 bases outside the gene matches. CDR3 bases: TGCGCCAGCAGCCCAACATGGATAGGGGGCTCTAGCACAGATACGCAGTATTTT. Encoded protein: CASSPTWIGGSSTDTQYF.

This chain joins TRBV7-3 and TRBJ2-1; D is possibly TRBD2 (5 bases). This CDR3 spans 14 amino acids. Deletions cut 5 bases from V and 4 bases from J, with 12 bases between. Germline V gene sequence: CDR1 SGHTA, CDR2 FQGTGA. The CDR3 sequence is CASSRSGSYNEQFF. In DNA, the CDR3 is TGTGCCAGCAGCCGCTCGGGGAGTTACAATGAGCAGTTCTTC.

The chain uses TRBV12-3 or TRBV12-4 and TRBJ1-1; 9 bases are shared with TRBD1. The ends lost 5 bases at V and 5 bases at J; junction bases unmatched: 6. The CDR3 has 14 residues. The chain's CDR3 is CASSTRTGETEAFF. CDR3 nucleotide sequence: TGTGCCAGCAGTACCCGGACAGGGGAAACTGAAGCTTTCTTT.

This clonotype was counted between two and nine times. This chain connects TRBV7-9 to TRBJ2-3; D is undetermined. The CDR3 totals 14 residues. V was cut by 0 bases and J by 2 bases, with 6 bases left in between. Germline CDR1 reads SEHNR; CDR2 reads FQNEAQ (reference sequence). The CDR3 bases are TGTGCCAGCAGCTTAGCACTTCCCACAGATACGCAGTATTTT. Translation: CASSLALPTDTQYF.

This clonotype was seen only a few times. This sequence joins TRBV5-1 and TRBJ1-6; TRBD1 aligns across 7 bases. V trimming: 3 bases; J trimming: 9 bases; junction bases outside the gene matches: 6. Germline assignment: CDR1 SGHRS and CDR2 YFSETQ. The CDR3 length is 14 residues. The DNA of the CDR3 is TGCGCCAGCAGCTCCGGGACAGCGGGTTCACCCCTCCACTTT. It is translated as CASSSGTAGSPLHF.

There are a few counts of this clonotype. V gene TRBV27 combines with J gene TRBJ1-2, with no clear D. CDR3 length equals 14 residues. Germline V CDR1 and CDR2: MNHEY, SMNVEV (reference sequence). The V gene lost 2 bases and the J gene lost 3 bases, with 10 bases spanning the gap. For the CDR3, the DNA is TGTGCCAGCAGTTTAAATGCGTGGGACTATGGCTACACCTTC. Amino acid sequence: CASSLNAWDYGYTF.

This chain connects TRBV20-1 to TRBJ2-3; a weak D match, TRBD1 (5 bases). Germline-derived CDR1 and CDR2 are DFQATT and SNEGSKA (reference sequence). With 6 bases removed from V and 2 bases from J, the gap between germline ends came to 15 bases. CDR3 length equals 14 residues. The CDR3 DNA reads as TGCAGTGCGTCCTGGGGCAGTAACACAGATACGCAGTATTTT. It translates to CSASWGSNTDTQYF.

The chain combines TRBV28 with TRBJ1-1; D may be TRBD1 (5 bases). Looked up from germline, CDR1 is MDHEN and CDR2 is SYDVKM. The CDR3 consists of 13 residues. Trimming shortened V by 4 bases and J by 6 bases, and 12 bases separated the two germline ends. The CDR3 here is CASSSGPFPEAFF. Written as DNA, the CDR3 is TGTGCCAGCAGTTCGGGACCTTTCCCTGAAGCTTTCTTT.

This chain links TRBV7-9 with TRBJ1-1; D perhaps matches TRBD1 (6 bases). Per germline, CDR1 SEHNR and CDR2 FQNEAQ (reference sequence). V was pared by 2 bases and J by 3 bases, with 10 bases between. This CDR3 is built from 14 residues. This CDR3 reads CASSLSGGHTEAFF. The DNA for the CDR3 is TGTGCCAGCAGCTTATCGGGGGGGCACACTGAAGCTTTCTTT.

This clonotype was observed at least ten times. The CDR3 nucleotides are TGTGCCAGCAGCGCAGGCTCTGGAAACACCATATATTTT. This sequence encodes CASSAGSGNTIYF. The J gene is TRBJ1-3, the V gene TRBV7-2; D unresolved. The CDR3 spans 13 residues. Trimming pared 5 bases from V and 0 bases from J, leaving 5 bases between. Germline CDR1 is SGHTA and CDR2 is FQGNSA.

This clonotype has only a few counts. V is TRBV3-1 and J is TRBJ1-6; unclear D gene. CDR1 is LGHDT and CDR2 is YNNKEL in the germline V gene (reference sequence). The CDR3 is 13 residues long. V lost 1 base and J lost 7, with 5 bases in between. CDR3 nucleotide sequence: TGTGCCAGCAGCCAAGCGTGGAATTCACCCCTCCACTTT. Translated: CASSQAWNSPLHF.

There are many counts of this clonotype. The V gene is TRBV7-9, the J gene TRBJ2-3, with D uncertain. Trimming removed 7 bases from V and 4 bases from J, with 9 bases in between. Germline assignment: CDR1 SEHNR and CDR2 FQNEAQ (reference sequence). The CDR3 length is 12 residues. The CDR3 region has the DNA TGTGCCAGCAACCGGCAGGCAGATACGCAGTATTTT. This translates into CASNRQADTQYF.

The genes are TRBV5-1 and TRBJ1-4; TRBD1 agrees at 9 bases. The CDR3 has 19 residues. The J segment lost 3 bases and the V segment lost 4 bases, leaving 16 bases of the junction unmatched. Per germline, CDR1 SGHRS and CDR2 YFSETQ. The CDR3 here is CASSLRSWTGVKSNEKLFF. Here the CDR3 DNA reads TGCGCCAGCAGCCTACGCTCCTGGACAGGGGTGAAGTCTAATGAAAAACTGTTTTTT. Complete variable domain (other parts from reference TRBV5-1 and TRBJ1-4): KAGVTQTPRYLIKTRGQQVTLSCSPISGHRSVSWYQQTPGQGLQFLFEYFSETQRNKGNFPGRFSGRQFSNSRSEMNVSTLELGDSALYLCASSLRSWTGVKSNEKLFFGSGTQLSVL.

Only a few counts were recorded for this clonotype. This chain links TRBV10-3 with TRBJ1-2; no clear D gene. Deletions cut 2 bases from V and 0 bases from J, with 13 bases between. The CDR3 is 16 amino acids. Germline-derived CDR1 and CDR2 are ENHRY and SYGVKD. The CDR3 DNA reads as TGTGCCATCAGTGAGGACCAGAGGGCCGCTAACTATGGCTACACCTTC. Its translation is CAISEDQRAANYGYTF.

This clonotype was seen at least ten times. The rearrangement joins TRBV2 to TRBJ2-1; D might be TRBD2 (5 bases). V lost 4 bases and J 7 bases, leaving 11 bases between the germline ends. CDR1 SNHLY and CDR2 FYNNEI come from the germline V gene. This CDR3 has 13 residues. The CDR3 bases are TGTGCCAGCAGTGGGCTAGGAGGAAATGAGCAGTTCTTC. Its translation is CASSGLGGNEQFF.

This clonotype has at least ten counts. The chain is built from TRBV6-1 and TRBJ1-6; 12 positions agree with TRBD1. Trimming took 3 bases from V and 6 from J; bases not matched to a gene: 3. Germline CDR1 MNHNS, CDR2 SASEGT. The CDR3 covers 16 residues. CDR3 sequence reads: CASSEGTGGVNSPLHF. As DNA, the CDR3 is TGTGCCAGCAGTGAGGGGACAGGGGGCGTTAATTCACCCCTCCACTTT.

This clonotype was detected only a few times. The chain recombines TRBV2 with TRBJ2-7; D might be TRBD1 (6 bases). The V end lost 5 bases, the J end lost 5 bases, and 13 bases lay between the germline ends. The germline V gene encodes CDR1 SNHLY and CDR2 FYNNEI. CDR3 length: 13 amino acids. This CDR3 reads CASSSDSPDEQYF. Here the CDR3 DNA reads TGTGCCAGCAGTTCGGACAGCCCAGACGAGCAGTACTTC. Full variable domain (outside the CDR3, taken from reference TRBV2 and TRBJ2-7): EPEVTQTPSHQVTQMGQEVILRCVPISNHLYFYWYRQILGQKVEFLVSFYNNEISEKSEIFDDQFSVERPDGSNFTLKIRSTKLEDSAMYFCASSSDSPDEQYFGPGTRLTVT.

This clonotype was observed a few times. The V call is TRBV18, the J call TRBJ1-1, with unresolved D. This CDR3 has 13 residues. CDR1 and CDR2 (germline): KGHSH, LQKENI. V dropped 3 bases and J dropped 4 bases, with 9 bases sitting between them. The CDR3 protein is CASSPERATEAFF. The CDR3 DNA reads TGTGCCAGCTCACCGGAGCGAGCCACTGAAGCTTTCTTT. Variable domain in full (rest from reference TRBV18 and TRBJ1-1): NAGVMQNPRHLVRRRGQEARLRCSPMKGHSHVYWYRQLPEEGLKFMVYLQKENIIDESGMPKERFSAEFPKEGPSILRIQQVVRGDSAAYFCASSPERATEAFFGQGTRLTVV.

This clonotype came up a few times. The chain uses TRBV5-1 and TRBJ2-1; 13 bases agree with TRBD2. The V segment lost 4 bases and the J segment 8 bases; nucleotides outside the gene matches: 9. The CDR3 sequence is 16 residues long. Germline loops: CDR1 SGHRS, CDR2 YFSETQ. As DNA, the CDR3 is TGCGCCAGCAGCCTCACTAGCGGGGGGGCCTTCTATGAGCAGTTCTTC. Translated, it gives CASSLTSGGAFYEQFF.

This clonotype has only a few counts. This rearrangement joins TRBV5-1 to TRBJ2-5, with a weak D call TRBD1 (6 bases). Trimming stripped 4 bases from V and 5 bases from J, with 15 bases between. Germline assignment: CDR1 SGHRS and CDR2 YFSETQ. CDR3 size: 14 residues. This chain's CDR3 is CASSLYRAGETQYF. The CDR3 bases are TGCGCCAGCAGCCTTTACAGGGCGGGCGAGACCCAGTACTTC. Full variable domain (remainder filled in from reference TRBV5-1 and TRBJ2-5): KAGVTQTPRYLIKTRGQQVTLSCSPISGHRSVSWYQQTPGQGLQFLFEYFSETQRNKGNFPGRFSGRQFSNSRSEMNVSTLELGDSALYLCASSLYRAGETQYFGPGTRLLVL.

The V gene is TRBV7-9, the J gene TRBJ1-3; D possibly corresponds to TRBD1 (6 bases). Between the trimmed V and J ends, which lost 3 bases and 4 bases, there was a span of 7 bases. This CDR3 is 13 amino acids long. CDR1 is SEHNR and CDR2 is FQNEAQ in the germline V gene (reference sequence). The CDR3 sequence is CASSFGGGNTIYF. CDR3 DNA: TGTGCCAGCAGCTTCGGGGGCGGAAACACCATATATTTT.

The V gene is TRBV4-1, the J gene TRBJ1-2; a weak D match, TRBD1 (6 bases). The CDR3 covers 13 residues. Trimming cost V 4 bases and J 2 bases, with 8 bases left between them. CDR1 is MGHRA and CDR2 is YSYEKL in the germline V gene. CDR3 residues: CASSRDKNYGYTF. CDR3 nucleotides: TGCGCCAGCAGCCGGGACAAAAACTATGGCTACACCTTC.

The V call is TRBV12-3 or TRBV12-4, the J call TRBJ2-1; the D gene is possibly TRBD1 (5 bases). CDR3 length equals 13 residues. V lost 5 bases and J lost 9, with 14 bases in between. The CDR3: CASSTTTASEQFF. The CDR3 DNA reads as TGTGCCAGCAGTACAACGACAGCAAGTGAGCAGTTCTTC.